Following are 22 T cell receptor beta chains from one sample sequenced in a study of T cell responses to AZD1222 COVID-19 vaccine. The data were produced by immunoSEQ multiplex PCR, yet TCRdb's version contains in-frame clones alone and is incomplete. The sample holds some 120,000 clones; roughly 90% are singletons and the top ten take more than 7%. The specimen comprised peripheral blood, sampled 28 days after the second AZD1222 dose. All receptors derive from an adult who received the AZD1222 COVID-19 vaccine.

CDR3 sequence: CASSIAQRSGEQYF. The CDR3 nucleotides are TGTGCCAGTAGTATAGCACAGAGGTCTGGGGAGCAGTACTTC. J is TRBJ2-7 and V is TRBV19; D not resolved. From germline, CDR1 is LNHDA and CDR2 SQIVND (reference sequence). V was clipped by 1 base and J by 7 bases, with 14 bases between them. The CDR3 runs 14 residues.

The V call is TRBV28, the J call TRBJ1-2; 12 positions match TRBD1. There are 16 residues in the CDR3. V gave up 7 bases and J gave up 7 bases; unmatched junction bases: 13. Looked up from germline, CDR1 is MDHEN and CDR2 is SYDVKM. CDR3 protein: CASILYPGQGASGYTF. Here the CDR3 DNA reads TGTGCCAGCATCCTATACCCGGGACAGGGGGCTAGTGGCTACACCTTC.

V gene TRBV28 combines with J gene TRBJ2-7; 10 bases fit TRBD1. Trimming removed 5 bases from V and 3 bases from J; junction bases left unmatched: 7. Germline V lookup: CDR1 MDHEN, CDR2 SYDVKM. This CDR3 has 15 residues. The CDR3 reads CASSPQTGGDYEQYF. As DNA, the CDR3 is TGTGCCAGCAGTCCTCAGACAGGGGGCGACTACGAGCAGTACTTC.

This sequence joins TRBV24-1 and TRBJ1-1; D gene ambiguous. CDR1 is KGHDR, CDR2 SFDVKD, per germline. V gave up 3 bases and J gave up 4 bases, with 17 bases separating them. This CDR3 comprises 16 residues. CDR3 region: CATSDTRTVDPTEAFF. The DNA for the CDR3 is TGTGCCACCAGTGATACCAGGACCGTAGACCCCACTGAAGCTTTCTTT.

CDR3 residues: CASSPSYNEQFF. The CDR3 coding sequence is TGTGCCAGCAGTCCCAGTTACAATGAGCAGTTCTTC. V is TRBV2 and J is TRBJ2-1; D is uncertain. The CDR3 length is 12 residues. Trimming removed 5 bases from V and 4 bases from J, with 6 bases in between. In germline, CDR1 is SNHLY, CDR2 FYNNEI.

Comment on this clone: Other DNA sequences in this sample translate to the same CDR3. The chain uses TRBV7-9 and TRBJ1-1; TRBD1 matches at 7 bases. After removal of 0 bases from V and 6 bases from J, the junction contained 1 base not matched to a gene. Germline lookup yields CDR1 SEHNR and CDR2 FQNEAQ (reference sequence). This CDR3 comprises 13 residues. CDR3 residues: CASSLAQGAEAFF. The CDR3 DNA follows: TGTGCCAGCAGCTTAGCGCAGGGGGCTGAAGCTTTCTTT. Filled out from reference TRBV7-9 and TRBJ1-1, the complete variable domain reads DTGVSQNPRHKITKRGQNVTFRCDPISEHNRLYWYRQTLGQGPEFLTYFQNEAQLEKSRLLSDRFSAERPKGSFSTLEIQRTEQGDSAMYLCASSLAQGAEAFFGQGTRLTVV.

The chain couples TRBV6-5 to TRBJ2-1; D unresolved. Trimming took 0 bases from V and 8 from J, leaving 14 bases between them. CDR3 length: 15 residues. Germline V gene sequence: CDR1 MNHEY, CDR2 SVGAGI. In nucleotides, the CDR3 is TGTGCCAGCAGTTACTCGGTAGCTAGTCTATATGAGCAGTTCTTC. Its protein is CASSYSVASLYEQFF.

The CDR3 here is CASSQWNIQYF. The CDR3 DNA reads TGTGCCAGCAGTCAGTGGAACATTCAGTACTTC. The chain joins TRBV28 to TRBJ2-4; D is undetermined. CDR3 size: 11 residues. Germline CDR1 is MDHEN and CDR2 is SYDVKM. V lost 5 bases, J lost 7 bases, and 6 bases lay in between. Drawing the rest from reference TRBV28 and TRBJ2-4, the complete variable domain is DVKVTQSSRYLVKRTGEKVFLECVQDMDHENMFWYRQDPGLGLRLIYFSYDVKMKEKGDIPEGYSVSREKKERFSLILESASTNQTSMYLCASSQWNIQYFGAGTRLSVL.

The V and J genes are TRBV5-1 and TRBJ2-5; possibly TRBD1 for D (5 bases). This CDR3 is built from 11 residues. The V and J ends lost 4 bases and 5 bases respectively, with 6 bases between them. Germline lookup yields CDR1 SGHRS and CDR2 YFSETQ. The CDR3 sequence: CASSPGETQYF. The CDR3 DNA follows: TGCGCCAGCAGCCCAGGGGAGACCCAGTACTTC.

CDR3 sequence: CAISESGTGILAKNIQYF. Written as DNA, the CDR3 is TGTGCCATCAGTGAGTCAGGAACAGGGATTTTGGCCAAAAACATTCAGTACTTC. The genes are TRBV10-3 and TRBJ2-4; tentative D call: TRBD1 (6 bases). The CDR3 sequence is 18 residues long. CDR1 is ENHRY and CDR2 is SYGVKD in the germline V gene. Trimming left V 0 bases short and J 1 base short, with 16 bases between.

The gene calls are TRBV27 and TRBJ2-2; D is possibly TRBD2 (6 bases). The CDR3 contains 17 residues. Germline assignment: CDR1 MNHEY and CDR2 SMNVEV (reference sequence). Trimming pared 6 bases from V and 4 bases from J, leaving 21 bases between. The CDR3 loop is CASSHYAQVSGTGELFF. The CDR3 DNA reads as TGTGCCAGCAGCCACTATGCACAGGTTAGCGGCACCGGGGAGCTGTTTTTT.

The rearrangement joins TRBV6-5 to TRBJ1-1, with 8 bases lining up with TRBD1. V trimming: 7 bases; J trimming: 4 bases; junction bases outside the gene matches: 2. This CDR3 is built from 12 residues. Per the germline V gene, CDR1 is MNHEY and CDR2 is SVGAGI. The CDR3 sequence is CASTTGGTEAFF. The CDR3 nucleotides read TGTGCCAGCACTACAGGGGGCACTGAAGCTTTCTTT.

This chain links TRBV15 with TRBJ1-2; D gene ambiguous. The CDR3 runs to 13 residues. Looked up from germline, CDR1 is LNHNV and CDR2 is YYDKDF (reference sequence). The V end was cut by 3 bases, the J end by 1 base, with 6 bases between. For the CDR3, the DNA is TGTGCCACCAGCAGGATAGATAACTATGGCTACACCTTC. As protein: CATSRIDNYGYTF.

The V call is TRBV27, the J call TRBJ2-1, with 10 bases fitting TRBD2. Germline lookup yields CDR1 MNHEY and CDR2 SMNVEV (reference sequence). This CDR3 has 19 residues. V lost 5 bases and J lost 7; bases outside the gene matches: 20. The CDR3 loop is CASSRFPGSQAGGPNEQFF. The CDR3 bases are TGTGCCAGCAGTCGCTTTCCGGGATCCCAAGCGGGAGGGCCTAATGAGCAGTTCTTC.

The J gene is TRBJ2-7, the V gene TRBV28; D uncertain. The CDR3 consists of 13 residues. The germline V gene has CDR1 MDHEN and CDR2 SYDVKM. Trimming removed 3 bases at V and 1 base at J, with 7 bases between. The CDR3, as DNA: TGTGCCAGCAGTTTCAGTACATCCTACGAGCAGTACTTC. Its translation: CASSFSTSYEQYF.

This rearrangement joins TRBV12-3 or TRBV12-4 to TRBJ2-7, with D possibly called TRBD1 or TRBD2 (5 bases each). Deletions cut 5 bases from V and 4 bases from J, with 12 bases between. This CDR3 is built from 13 residues. This CDR3 reads CASSKGSFYEQYF. In DNA form, the CDR3 reads TGTGCCAGCAGTAAGGGGAGCTTTTACGAGCAGTACTTC.

The chain has TRBV24-1 and TRBJ1-6; no definite D call. Trimming removed 7 bases from V and 7 bases from J, with 16 bases in between. Germline V CDR1 and CDR2: KGHDR, SFDVKD. The CDR3 is made up of 15 amino acids. The CDR3 sequence: CATRGEGGENSPLHF. Here the CDR3 DNA reads TGTGCCACCAGAGGAGAGGGTGGTGAGAATTCACCCCTCCACTTT.

The chain recombines TRBV5-1 with TRBJ2-1; D perhaps matches TRBD1 (6 bases). This CDR3 spans 15 amino acids. V was shortened by 7 bases and J by 0 bases, with 14 bases between the two germline ends. Germline V gene lookup returns CDR1 SGHRS and CDR2 YFSETQ. CDR3 protein: CASEQQGNSYNEQFF. The CDR3 coding sequence is TGCGCCAGCGAACAACAGGGAAACTCCTACAATGAGCAGTTCTTC.

V gene TRBV29-1 combines with J gene TRBJ1-5; no definite D call. CDR1 is SQVTM, CDR2 ANQGSEA, per germline. V was cut by 3 bases and J by 7 bases, with 22 bases left in between. The CDR3 has 16 amino acids. The chain's CDR3 is CSVEPRRRERRQPQHF. The CDR3 DNA follows: TGCAGCGTTGAGCCCCGGAGGCGGGAACGAAGGCAGCCCCAGCATTTT.

The chain has TRBV3-1 (or the pseudogene TRBV3-2) and TRBJ2-3, with D possibly being TRBD1 (5 bases). CDR3 size: 12 residues. V lost 7 bases to trimming and J lost 8 bases, with 13 bases between them. CDR1 and CDR2 from the germline V gene are LGHDT and YNNKEL (reference sequence). This CDR3 reads CASKKEGATQYF. In nucleotides, the CDR3 is TGTGCCAGCAAAAAGGAAGGGGCTACGCAGTATTTT.

In nucleotides, the CDR3 is TGTGCCAGCTCACCACCGAACAGTGCTAACTATGGCTACACCTTC. Protein product: CASSPPNSANYGYTF. This chain links TRBV18 with TRBJ1-2; no clear D. Germline CDR1 and CDR2: KGHSH and LQKENI. The CDR3 has 15 residues. V was trimmed by 0 bases and J by 0 bases, leaving 8 bases between them.

The rearrangement uses TRBV27 and TRBJ1-5; D is unclear. Trimming took off 3 bases at V and 5 bases at J, with 20 bases between the two ends. CDR1 is MNHEY and CDR2 is SMNVEV in the germline V gene (reference sequence). The CDR3 is 17 amino acids. The CDR3 loop is CASSLGSARLGYQPQHF. The CDR3 nucleotides read TGTGCCAGCAGTTTGGGCTCCGCCCGCCTCGGGTATCAGCCCCAGCATTTT.